Listed below are T cell receptor beta chains from one sample, sequenced in a study of control samples from healthy donors and cancer patients. Only in-frame clones appear in the TCRdb table, and some are missing; sequencing was by immunoSEQ multiplex PCR. The sample has almost 90,000 clones; over 65% are singletons. The specimen was blood. Receptors originate from a middle-aged woman in good health. The CDR3 runs from the conserved cysteine through the conserved F or W. The order of the fields is clone size, J gene, V gene, D gene, CDR3 protein, CDR3 DNA. The D gene is left open where the match is weak. A row's size may be missing; if present it is once, few, many or a size class.

clone size: .
J gene: TRBJ1-5
V gene: TRBV2
D gene: TRBD1
CDR3 protein: CASRPGQGFQPQHF
CDR3 DNA: TGTGCCAGCAGACCGGGACAGGGGTTTCAGCCCCAGCATTTT

clone size: .
J gene: TRBJ2-5
V gene: TRBV7-6
D gene: TRBD2
CDR3 protein: CASSLALGGGGETQYF
CDR3 DNA: TGTGCCAGCAGCTTAGCGTTGGGGGGGGGAGGAGAGACCCAGTACTTC

clone size: .
J gene: TRBJ2-1
V gene: TRBV4-1
D gene: TRBD2
CDR3 protein: CASSQPGGSVEQFF
CDR3 DNA: TGCGCCAGCAGCCAGCCGGGAGGGTCTGTTGAGCAGTTCTTC

clone size: .
J gene: TRBJ2-6
V gene: TRBV3-1/TRBV3-2
D gene: .
CDR3 protein: CASSLRAGTLSGANVLTF
CDR3 DNA: TGTGCCAGCAGCCTGAGAGCCGGGACTCTCTCTGGGGCCAACGTCCTGACTTTC

clone size: .
J gene: TRBJ2-7
V gene: TRBV28
D gene: .
CDR3 protein: CASRYSGSSSYEQYF
CDR3 DNA: TGTGCCAGCAGGTACTCCGGGTCCTCCTCCTACGAGCAGTACTTC

clone size: .
J gene: TRBJ2-4
V gene: TRBV14
D gene: .
CDR3 protein: CASSPRPGVGKNIQYF
CDR3 DNA: TGTGCCAGCAGCCCCCGCCCAGGGGTCGGCAAAAACATTCAGTACTTC

clone size: .
J gene: TRBJ2-7
V gene: TRBV24-1
D gene: .
CDR3 protein: CATSDPRGRGEQYF
CDR3 DNA: TGTGCCACCAGTGATCCCCGGGGGCGGGGCGAGCAGTACTTC

clone size: .
J gene: TRBJ2-7
V gene: TRBV5-1
D gene: .
CDR3 protein: CASSLTGEAYEQYF
CDR3 DNA: TGCGCCAGCAGCTTGACCGGGGAGGCCTACGAGCAGTACTTC

clone size: .
J gene: TRBJ1-2
V gene: TRBV18
D gene: .
CDR3 protein: CASSPDSSYGYTF
CDR3 DNA: TGTGCCAGCTCCCCTGACAGCTCCTATGGCTACACCTTC

clone size: .
J gene: TRBJ1-4
V gene: TRBV6-1
D gene: .
CDR3 protein: CASSDGPWDEKLFF
CDR3 DNA: TGTGCCAGCAGTGACGGACCGTGGGATGAAAAACTGTTTTTT

clone size: .
J gene: TRBJ1-5
V gene: TRBV5-1
D gene: .
CDR3 protein: CASSLEGGHQPQHF
CDR3 DNA: TGCGCCAGCAGCCTGGAAGGGGGGCATCAGCCCCAGCATTTT

clone size: .
J gene: TRBJ1-1
V gene: TRBV6-5
D gene: TRBD1
CDR3 protein: CASSYSDRAGTEAFF
CDR3 DNA: TGTGCCAGCAGTTACTCAGACAGGGCGGGCACTGAAGCTTTCTTT

clone size: .
J gene: TRBJ1-2
V gene: TRBV24-1
D gene: TRBD1
CDR3 protein: CATSSTGEGSGYTF
CDR3 DNA: TGTGCCACCAGCTCAACAGGGGAAGGTAGTGGCTACACCTTC

clone size: .
J gene: TRBJ2-2
V gene: TRBV19
D gene: .
CDR3 protein: CASSRTPNTGELFF
CDR3 DNA: TGTGCCAGTAGTAGGACACCGAACACCGGGGAGCTGTTTTTT

clone size: few
J gene: TRBJ1-4
V gene: TRBV5-1
D gene: .
CDR3 protein: CASSLGDRGEKLFF
CDR3 DNA: TGCGCCAGCAGCTTGGGTGATAGAGGTGAAAAACTGTTTTTT

clone size: .
J gene: TRBJ2-7
V gene: TRBV27
D gene: TRBD1
CDR3 protein: CASSFSLGDRGLLYEQYF
CDR3 DNA: TGTGCCAGCAGTTTCTCCCTGGGGGACAGGGGACTTCTCTACGAGCAGTACTTC

clone size: .
J gene: TRBJ2-1
V gene: TRBV19
D gene: TRBD2
CDR3 protein: CASSMGLAGDNEQFF
CDR3 DNA: TGTGCCAGTAGTATGGGACTAGCGGGGGACAATGAGCAGTTCTTC

clone size: .
J gene: TRBJ1-2
V gene: TRBV29-1
D gene: TRBD1
CDR3 protein: CSVDGQGGGYTF
CDR3 DNA: TGCAGCGTCGACGGACAGGGTGGTGGCTACACCTTC

clone size: .
J gene: TRBJ2-5
V gene: TRBV19
D gene: TRBD1
CDR3 protein: CASSMGQQETQYF
CDR3 DNA: TGTGCCAGTAGTATGGGACAGCAAGAGACCCAGTACTTC

clone size: few
J gene: TRBJ1-5
V gene: TRBV9
D gene: .
CDR3 protein: CASSKDPNQPQHF
CDR3 DNA: TGTGCCAGCAGCAAAGACCCGAATCAGCCCCAGCATTTT

clone size: .
J gene: TRBJ1-3
V gene: TRBV9
D gene: .
CDR3 protein: CASSPVGSRSGNTIYF
CDR3 DNA: TGTGCCAGCAGCCCCGTGGGCAGCCGCTCTGGAAACACCATATATTTT

clone size: .
J gene: TRBJ1-2
V gene: TRBV6-1
D gene: TRBD1
CDR3 protein: CASSEQGAHYGYTF
CDR3 DNA: TGTGCCAGCAGTGAACAGGGGGCGCATTATGGCTACACCTTC

clone size: .
J gene: TRBJ1-1
V gene: TRBV18
D gene: .
CDR3 protein: CASSPQSKNTEAFF
CDR3 DNA: TGTGCCAGCTCACCACAGTCCAAGAACACTGAAGCTTTCTTT

clone size: .
J gene: TRBJ2-7
V gene: TRBV6-5
D gene: .
CDR3 protein: CASSQGIAGYEQYF
CDR3 DNA: TGTGCCAGCAGTCAGGGTATCGCGGGCTACGAGCAGTACTTC

clone size: .
J gene: TRBJ2-6
V gene: TRBV5-1
D gene: TRBD2
CDR3 protein: CASNPDGGYSGSGANVLTF
CDR3 DNA: TGCGCCAGCAACCCAGACGGGGGGTATTCAGGCTCTGGGGCCAACGTCCTGACTTTC

clone size: many
J gene: TRBJ1-2
V gene: TRBV6-1
D gene: .
CDR3 protein: CASSASNRPSHSYGYTF
CDR3 DNA: TGTGCCAGCAGTGCCTCTAACAGACCGTCACACAGCTATGGCTACACCTTC

clone size: .
J gene: TRBJ1-2
V gene: TRBV10-2
D gene: .
CDR3 protein: CASSEWKAYGYTF
CDR3 DNA: TGCGCCAGCAGTGAGTGGAAGGCCTATGGCTACACCTTC

clone size: .
J gene: TRBJ2-3
V gene: TRBV24-1
D gene: .
CDR3 protein: CATSDFTDTQYF
CDR3 DNA: TGTGCCACCAGTGACTTCACAGATACGCAGTATTTT

clone size: few
J gene: TRBJ1-5
V gene: TRBV24-1
D gene: .
CDR3 protein: CATSDYSNQPQHF
CDR3 DNA: TGTGCCACCAGTGATTATAGCAATCAGCCCCAGCATTTT

clone size: .
J gene: TRBJ2-7
V gene: TRBV5-1
D gene: .
CDR3 protein: CASSKGPVSSYEQYF
CDR3 DNA: TGCGCCAGCAGCAAGGGCCCGGTTTCATCCTACGAGCAGTACTTC

clone size: few
J gene: TRBJ2-5
V gene: TRBV19
D gene: .
CDR3 protein: CASSIGARETQYF
CDR3 DNA: TGTGCCAGTAGTATAGGAGCACGAGAGACCCAGTACTTC

clone size: .
J gene: TRBJ1-6
V gene: TRBV6-6
D gene: .
CDR3 protein: CASSYSGADNSPLHF
CDR3 DNA: TGTGCCAGCAGTTACTCAGGGGCGGATAATTCACCCCTCCACTTT

clone size: .
J gene: TRBJ2-7
V gene: TRBV6-2/TRBV6-3
D gene: .
CDR3 protein: CASSYSTYEQYF
CDR3 DNA: TGTGCCAGCAGTTACAGCACCTACGAGCAGTACTTC

clone size: .
J gene: TRBJ1-2
V gene: TRBV7-9
D gene: TRBD1
CDR3 protein: CASLKPGQGTGYTF
CDR3 DNA: TGTGCCAGCTTAAAACCGGGACAGGGAACCGGCTACACCTTC

clone size: few
J gene: TRBJ1-4
V gene: TRBV12-3/TRBV12-4
D gene: .
CDR3 protein: CASRSAIEKLFF
CDR3 DNA: TGTGCCAGCCGTTCGGCTATTGAAAAACTGTTTTTT

clone size: .
J gene: TRBJ1-3
V gene: TRBV2
D gene: .
CDR3 protein: CVSSAQLGNTIYF
CDR3 DNA: TGTGTCAGCAGTGCTCAACTCGGAAACACCATATATTTT

clone size: .
J gene: TRBJ2-1
V gene: TRBV29-1
D gene: .
CDR3 protein: CSVEGLSRDRSYNEQFF
CDR3 DNA: TGCAGCGTTGAAGGATTATCCCGTGATAGGTCCTACAATGAGCAGTTCTTC

clone size: .
J gene: TRBJ1-2
V gene: TRBV25-1
D gene: TRBD1
CDR3 protein: CASSDRAHYGYTF
CDR3 DNA: TGTGCCAGCTCGGACAGGGCCCACTATGGCTACACCTTC

clone size: .
J gene: TRBJ1-2
V gene: TRBV12-3/TRBV12-4
D gene: .
CDR3 protein: CASSGPGYTF
CDR3 DNA: TGTGCCAGCAGTGGCCCCGGCTACACCTTC

clone size: .
J gene: TRBJ1-2
V gene: TRBV7-3
D gene: .
CDR3 protein: CANFAYTEKNYGYTF
CDR3 DNA: TGTGCCAACTTTGCATACACCGAGAAAAACTATGGCTACACCTTC

clone size: .
J gene: TRBJ2-7
V gene: TRBV12-3/TRBV12-4
D gene: .
CDR3 protein: CASSQMEGSEQYF
CDR3 DNA: TGTGCCAGCAGTCAAATGGAGGGCTCCGAGCAGTACTTC